This T cell receptor (beta chain) was captured by sequencing in a study of T-cell memory formation after mild COVID-19. Looking at the study overall: In these data, TCR clusters were largely donor specific.

Study results and limitations: CD4+ bias marked clones expanding day 15 to 37, unlike balanced contracting clones.

With regard to this clonotype: Its antigen is still unknown.

This CDR3 comprises 12 residues. Germline CDR1 is MDHEN and CDR2 is SYDVKM. Deletions cut 4 bases from V and 4 bases from J, with 8 bases between. 5'RACE, which relied on constant-segment primers, yielded TCR alpha and TCR beta cDNA libraries carrying sample barcodes and UMIs. TCRdb re-called the 5' RACE reads with MiXCR, one entry per CDR3 protein. The sample has roughly 560,000 distinct CDR3 sequences; approximately 20% are singletons. The rearrangement links TRBV28 to TRBJ2-7; D gene ambiguous. The clonotype was recovered from an adult woman who had mild COVID-19 (a few samples of this study predate the infection). Cell type and time point are not known. The sample was PBMCs or a T cell subset sorted from them (not recorded which). As DNA, the CDR3 is TGTGCCAGCAGTTGGATCAGGTACGAGCAGTACTTC. Amino acids: CASSWIRYEQYF.